These 6 T cell receptor beta chains came from one sample sequenced in a study of shared clonotypes between healthy human individuals. Selected positively for CCR7 and CD45RO-negative, naive CD8 cells excluded terminally differentiated effector memory CD45RA+ cells. Clones were read by immunoSEQ multiplex PCR, and TCRdb kept only the in-frame ones, dropping some. Among about 2.1 million clones, around 95% were seen once, and the ten largest hold around 1.8%. Sample: naive CD8+ T cells from PBMCs. The receptors stem from a man aged 18 to 30 in good health. Some clones in this sample may be carry-over from other donors' samples.

The gene calls are TRBV27 and TRBJ2-7; 9 nucleotides align to TRBD2. V gave up 5 bases and J gave up 11 bases; unmatched junction bases: 22. Germline V gene lookup returns CDR1 MNHEY and CDR2 SMNVEV (reference sequence). CDR3 size: 17 residues. The CDR3 loop reads CASSHSSGEVAMAMKYF. In DNA, the CDR3 is TGTGCCAGCAGTCACTCTAGCGGGGAGGTAGCAATGGCAATGAAGTACTTC.

This clone has only one observation. The rearrangement uses TRBV7-6 and TRBJ2-7; tentatively, D is TRBD1 (5 bases). The CDR3 is made up of 15 amino acids. Germline-derived CDR1 and CDR2 are SGHVS and FNYEAQ. Deletions cut 0 bases from V and 2 bases from J, with 11 bases between. The CDR3 spells CASSLAAETAYEQYF. Here the CDR3 DNA reads TGTGCCAGCAGCTTAGCGGCCGAGACAGCCTACGAGCAGTACTTC.

The CDR3 protein is CASSLLGTTLYNEQFF. The CDR3 nucleotides read TGTGCCAGCAGCTTGTTGGGGACTACACTCTACAATGAGCAGTTCTTC. This chain joins TRBV13 and TRBJ2-1; 7 nucleotides align to TRBD2. The CDR3 is 16 amino acids. Germline V gene data show CDR1 as PRHDT and CDR2 as FYEKMQ (reference sequence). V lost 3 bases to trimming and J lost 3 bases; unmatched junction nucleotides: 8.

The chain joins TRBV28 to TRBJ2-7, with 7 bases matching TRBD1. Trimming took 7 bases from V and 3 from J; bases not matched to a gene: 9. CDR1 is MDHEN, CDR2 SYDVKM, per germline. The CDR3 has 14 residues. The CDR3 bases are TGTGCCAGCACTGACGAGGGGGCGCGCTACGAGCAGTACTTC. Translated, it gives CASTDEGARYEQYF.

The J gene is TRBJ1-4, the V gene TRBV25-1; D possibly corresponds to TRBD1 (5 bases). The CDR3 loop spans 18 amino acids. Germline values: CDR1 MGHDK, CDR2 SYGVNS. Trimming cost V 2 bases and J 8 bases, with 24 bases left between them. The CDR3, as DNA: TGTGCCAGCAGTGAAGCCGGGGCCCCGGCCAAGAATGGAGAAAAACTGTTTTTT. It specifies CASSEAGAPAKNGEKLFF.

V usage is TRBV10-3 and J usage is TRBJ2-1; 10 bases line up with TRBD2. CDR3 length equals 13 residues. CDR1 and CDR2 from the germline V gene are ENHRY and SYGVKD. The CDR3 region is CRILAGVRDEQFF. The CDR3 DNA reads as TGTCGAATTCTAGCGGGAGTCCGCGATGAGCAGTTCTTC.